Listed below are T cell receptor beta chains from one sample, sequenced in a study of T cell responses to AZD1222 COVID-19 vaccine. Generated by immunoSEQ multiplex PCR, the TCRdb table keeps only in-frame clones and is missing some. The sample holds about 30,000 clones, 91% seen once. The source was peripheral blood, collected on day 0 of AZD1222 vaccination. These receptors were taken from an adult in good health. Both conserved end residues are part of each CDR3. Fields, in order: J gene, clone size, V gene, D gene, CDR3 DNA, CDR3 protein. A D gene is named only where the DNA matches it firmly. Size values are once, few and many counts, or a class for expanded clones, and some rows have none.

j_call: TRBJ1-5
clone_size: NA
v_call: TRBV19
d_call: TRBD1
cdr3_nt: TGTGCCACAGAGACAGGGGTTGATCAGCCCCAGCATTTT
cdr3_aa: CATETGVDQPQHF

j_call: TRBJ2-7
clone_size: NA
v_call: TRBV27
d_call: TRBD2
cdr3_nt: TGTGCCAGCAGTTTCGGGGGGATTTCGACCTACGAGCAGTACTTC
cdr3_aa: CASSFGGISTYEQYF

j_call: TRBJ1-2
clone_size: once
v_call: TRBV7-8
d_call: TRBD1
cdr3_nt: TGTGCCAGCAGCCTAGGGACAGCTAACTATGGCTACACCTTC
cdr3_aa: CASSLGTANYGYTF

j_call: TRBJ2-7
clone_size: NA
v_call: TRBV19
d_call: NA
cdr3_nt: TGTGCCAGTAGTATGAGAGGAGGACAAAGCTCCTACGAGCAGTACTTC
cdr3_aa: CASSMRGGQSSYEQYF

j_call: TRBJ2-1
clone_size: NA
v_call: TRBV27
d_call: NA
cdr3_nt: TGTGCCAGCTCAACGGGGGCCAGGACCTACAATGAGCAGTTCTTC
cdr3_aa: CASSTGARTYNEQFF

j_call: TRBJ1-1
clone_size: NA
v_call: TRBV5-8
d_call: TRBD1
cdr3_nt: TGTGCCAGCAGCTTGGGGACAGGGGGTTTCACTAACACTGAAGCTTTCTTT
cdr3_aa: CASSLGTGGFTNTEAFF

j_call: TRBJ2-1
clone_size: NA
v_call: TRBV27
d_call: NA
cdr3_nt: TGTGCCGTATCGGGACGGCGGGGTAATGAGCAGTTCTTC
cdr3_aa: CAVSGRRGNEQFF

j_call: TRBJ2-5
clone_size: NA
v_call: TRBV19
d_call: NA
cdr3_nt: TGTGCCAGTAGTATTTCGCGGGTTCAAGAGACCCAGTACTTC
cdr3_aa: CASSISRVQETQYF

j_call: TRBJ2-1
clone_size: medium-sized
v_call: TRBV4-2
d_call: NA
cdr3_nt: TGTGCCAGCAGCCAAGAGTTGGCAAGGGGGGAGCAGTTCTTC
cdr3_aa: CASSQELARGEQFF

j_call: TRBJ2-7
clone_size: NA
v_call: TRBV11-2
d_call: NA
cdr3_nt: TGTGCCAGCAGCTTGGGTACACTATCCTACGAGCAGTACTTC
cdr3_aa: CASSLGTLSYEQYF

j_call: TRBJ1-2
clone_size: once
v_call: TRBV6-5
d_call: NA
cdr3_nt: TGTGCCAGCAGCCCGACAGTTAACTATGGCTACACCTTC
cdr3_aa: CASSPTVNYGYTF

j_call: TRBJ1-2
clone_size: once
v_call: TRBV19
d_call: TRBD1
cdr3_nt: TGTGCCAGTACCGCGGGACAGGGGTATGGCTACACCTTC
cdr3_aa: CASTAGQGYGYTF

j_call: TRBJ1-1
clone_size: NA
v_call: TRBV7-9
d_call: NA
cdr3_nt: TGTGCCAGCAACTTGGGGGGCCCTATGAACACTGAAGCTTTCTTT
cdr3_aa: CASNLGGPMNTEAFF

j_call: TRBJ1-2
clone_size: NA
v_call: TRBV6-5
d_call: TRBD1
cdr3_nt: TGTGCCAGCAGGGGACAGTCCTATGGCTACACCTTC
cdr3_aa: CASRGQSYGYTF

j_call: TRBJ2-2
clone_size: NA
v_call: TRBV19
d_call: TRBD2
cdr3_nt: TGTGCCAGTGGCCCGGTGCGGGGGGCGAACACCGGGGAGCTGTTTTTT
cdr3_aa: CASGPVRGANTGELFF

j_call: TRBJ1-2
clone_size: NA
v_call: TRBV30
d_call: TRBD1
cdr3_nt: TGTGCCGGCAGGGGGCAGGGGTATGGCTACACCTTC
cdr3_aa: CAGRGQGYGYTF

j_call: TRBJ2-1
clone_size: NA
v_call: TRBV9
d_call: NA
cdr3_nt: TGTGCCAGCAGCGTAGACGGGGCGACCTACAATGAGCAGTTCTTC
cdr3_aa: CASSVDGATYNEQFF

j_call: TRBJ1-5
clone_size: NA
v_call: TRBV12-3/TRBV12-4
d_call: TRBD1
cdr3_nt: TGTGCCAGCAGAACAGGGGGCAATCAGCCCCAGCATTTT
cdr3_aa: CASRTGGNQPQHF

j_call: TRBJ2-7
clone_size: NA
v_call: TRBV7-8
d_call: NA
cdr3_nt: TGTGCCAGCAGCTTAAAACCCTACGAGCAGTACTTC
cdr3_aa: CASSLKPYEQYF

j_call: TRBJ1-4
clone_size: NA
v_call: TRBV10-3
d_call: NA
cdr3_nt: TGTGCCATCAGTAAGGGGTATAATGAAAAACTGTTTTTT
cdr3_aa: CAISKGYNEKLFF

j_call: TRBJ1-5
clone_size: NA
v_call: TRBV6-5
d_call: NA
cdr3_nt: TGTGCCAGCAGTCCACAGCGGAGCAATCAGCCCCAGCATTTT
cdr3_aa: CASSPQRSNQPQHF

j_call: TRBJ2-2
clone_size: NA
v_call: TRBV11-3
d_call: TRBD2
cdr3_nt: TGTGCCAGCAGTAGCGGGGCGAACACCGGGGAGCTGTTTTTT
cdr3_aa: CASSSGANTGELFF

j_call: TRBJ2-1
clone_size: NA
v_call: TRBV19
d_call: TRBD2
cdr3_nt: TGTGCCAGTAGTGGGACTAGGGCTGGGCGGGAGCAGTTCTTC
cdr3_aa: CASSGTRAGREQFF

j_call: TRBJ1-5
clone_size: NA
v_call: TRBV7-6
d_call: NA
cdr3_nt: TGTGCCAGCAGCTTGGGGTCCTCCCATAATCAGCCCCAGCATTTT
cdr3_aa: CASSLGSSHNQPQHF

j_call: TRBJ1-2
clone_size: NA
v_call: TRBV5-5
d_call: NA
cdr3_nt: TGTGCCAGCAGCTTGGAAGGCTTCAACTATGGCTACACCTTC
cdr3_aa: CASSLEGFNYGYTF

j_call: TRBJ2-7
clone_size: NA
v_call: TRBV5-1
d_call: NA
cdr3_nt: TGCGCCAGCAGCTTGGAGGACGGGTCCTACGAGCAGTACTTC
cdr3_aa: CASSLEDGSYEQYF

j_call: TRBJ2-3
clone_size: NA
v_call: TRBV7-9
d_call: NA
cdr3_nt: TGTGCCAGCAGCTTAGGCAGCACAGATACGCAGTATTTT
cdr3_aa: CASSLGSTDTQYF

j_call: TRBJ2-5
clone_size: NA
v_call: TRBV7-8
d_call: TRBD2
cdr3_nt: TGTGCCAGCAGCTTAGGCCCTAGCGGGGGGACGAGTCAGTCCCAGTACTTC
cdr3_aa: CASSLGPSGGTSQSQYF

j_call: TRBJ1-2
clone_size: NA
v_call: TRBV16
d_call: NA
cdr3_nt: TGTGCCAGCAGCCAGGGGCCGGGGCTCGGCTACACCTTC
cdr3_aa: CASSQGPGLGYTF